This T cell receptor beta chain was documented in a study of blood T cell repertoires in COVID-19. The wider study: Researchers got acute and convalescent COVID-19 samples from the United States, Italy and Spain. T cells, B-cell-depleted T cells, or PBMCs supplied cDNA or gDNA.

The CDR3 covers 14 residues. The junction had 11 bases not matched to a gene; V was cut back by 3 bases and J by 7 bases. Germline CDR1 is SQVTM and CDR2 is ANQGSEA. In the original workflow: Using reference gene primer amplification, nucleated cell counts were estimated. This table comes from immunoSEQ multiplex PCR, and its TCRdb copy is limited to in-frame clones, with some not included. V, J and clone size are those of that table, while D and trimming were read from the DNA. The sample lists approximately 280,000 clones, 85% occurring once. V usage is TRBV29-1 and J usage is TRBJ1-2, with 7 bases lining up with TRBD1. The sample comprised peripheral blood. The sequence came from a man aged 45 to 65 with active or convalescent COVID-19. DNA of the CDR3: TGCAGCGTTGACCCCGACAGGGCGAGGACTGGCTACACCTTC. It specifies CSVDPDRARTGYTF. The full variable domain, with the rest looked up from reference TRBV29-1 and TRBJ1-2, is SAVISQKPSRDICQRGTSLTIQCQVDSQVTMMFWYRQQPGQSLTLIATANQGSEATYESGFVIDKFPISRPNLTFSTLTVSNMSPEDSSIYLCSVDPDRARTGYTFGSGTRLTVV.